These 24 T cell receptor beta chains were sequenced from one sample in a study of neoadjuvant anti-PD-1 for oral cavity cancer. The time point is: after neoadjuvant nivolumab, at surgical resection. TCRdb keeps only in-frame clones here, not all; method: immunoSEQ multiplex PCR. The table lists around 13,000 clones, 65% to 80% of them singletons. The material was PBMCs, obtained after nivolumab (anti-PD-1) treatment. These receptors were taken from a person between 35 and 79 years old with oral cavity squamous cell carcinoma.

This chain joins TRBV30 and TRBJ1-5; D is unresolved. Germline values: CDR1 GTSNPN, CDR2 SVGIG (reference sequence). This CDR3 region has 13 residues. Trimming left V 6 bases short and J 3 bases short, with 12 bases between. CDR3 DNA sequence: TGTGCCTGCGCGGGAGCGGCCAATCAGCCCCAGCATTTT. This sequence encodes CACAGAANQPQHF.

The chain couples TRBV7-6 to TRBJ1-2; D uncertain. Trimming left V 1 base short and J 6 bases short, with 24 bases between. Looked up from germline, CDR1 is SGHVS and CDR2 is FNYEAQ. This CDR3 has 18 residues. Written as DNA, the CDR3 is TGTGCCAGCAGCTTAGTTGGTGGAACCCAAACGCAGTTGAATGGCTACACCTTC. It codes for CASSLVGGTQTQLNGYTF.

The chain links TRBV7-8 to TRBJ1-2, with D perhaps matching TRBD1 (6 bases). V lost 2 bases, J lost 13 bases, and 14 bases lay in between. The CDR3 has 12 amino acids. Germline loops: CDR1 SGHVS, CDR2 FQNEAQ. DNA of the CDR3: TGTGCCAGCAGCTTACAACAGGGCTTCCTCACCTTC. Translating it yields CASSLQQGFLTF.

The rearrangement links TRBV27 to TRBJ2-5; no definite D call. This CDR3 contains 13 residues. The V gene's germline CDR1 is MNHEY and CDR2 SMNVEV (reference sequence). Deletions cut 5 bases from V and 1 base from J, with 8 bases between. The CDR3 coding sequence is TGTGCCAGCAGTCCCCTCATCCAAGAGACCCAGTACTTC. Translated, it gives CASSPLIQETQYF.

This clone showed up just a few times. CDR3 sequence reads: CASSLWGPNYGYTF. CDR3 nucleotide sequence: TGTGCCAGCAGTTTGTGGGGGCCTAACTATGGCTACACCTTC. This rearrangement joins TRBV28 to TRBJ1-2, with a possible D match to TRBD1 (6 bases). The CDR3 extends over 14 amino acids. Germline-derived CDR1 and CDR2 are MDHEN and SYDVKM. Deletions cut 3 bases from V and 0 bases from J, with 8 bases between.

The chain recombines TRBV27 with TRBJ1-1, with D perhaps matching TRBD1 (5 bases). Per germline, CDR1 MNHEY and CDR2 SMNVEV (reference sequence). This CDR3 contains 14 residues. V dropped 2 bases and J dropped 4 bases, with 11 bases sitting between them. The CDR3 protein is CASSLRGLITEAFF. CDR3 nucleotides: TGTGCCAGCAGTTTACGGGGGTTGATCACTGAAGCTTTCTTT.

The CDR3 here is CASSLSENTEAFF. Here the CDR3 DNA reads TGTGCCAGCAGCTTATCCGAGAACACTGAAGCTTTCTTT. The chain has TRBV7-3 and TRBJ1-1; D is ambiguous. This CDR3 is 13 amino acids long. Germline CDR1 is SGHTA and CDR2 is FQGTGA. V was pared by 2 bases and J by 1 base, with 5 bases between.

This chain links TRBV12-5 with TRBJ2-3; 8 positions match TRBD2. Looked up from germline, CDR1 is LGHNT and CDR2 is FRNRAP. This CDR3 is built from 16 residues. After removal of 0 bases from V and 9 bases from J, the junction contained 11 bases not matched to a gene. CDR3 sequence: CASGLVLSGGPWTQYF. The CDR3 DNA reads TGTGCTAGTGGTTTGGTGCTCTCGGGGGGGCCTTGGACGCAGTATTTT.

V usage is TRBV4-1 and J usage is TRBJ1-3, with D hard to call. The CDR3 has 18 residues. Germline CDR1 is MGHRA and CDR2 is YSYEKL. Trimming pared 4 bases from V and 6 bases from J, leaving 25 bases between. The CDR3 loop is CASSLPGPWTRGENTIYF. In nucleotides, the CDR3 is TGCGCCAGCAGCCTCCCCGGGCCCTGGACCCGGGGTGAAAACACCATATATTTT.

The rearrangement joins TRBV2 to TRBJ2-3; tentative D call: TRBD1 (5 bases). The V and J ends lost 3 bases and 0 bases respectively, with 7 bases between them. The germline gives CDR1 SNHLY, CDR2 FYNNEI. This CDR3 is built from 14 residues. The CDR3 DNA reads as TGTGCCAGCAGTGAGGGGCTTAGCACAGATACGCAGTATTTT. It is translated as CASSEGLSTDTQYF. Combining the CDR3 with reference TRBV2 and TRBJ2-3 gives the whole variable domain EPEVTQTPSHQVTQMGQEVILRCVPISNHLYFYWYRQILGQKVEFLVSFYNNEISEKSEIFDDQFSVERPDGSNFTLKIRSTKLEDSAMYFCASSEGLSTDTQYFGPGTRLTVL.

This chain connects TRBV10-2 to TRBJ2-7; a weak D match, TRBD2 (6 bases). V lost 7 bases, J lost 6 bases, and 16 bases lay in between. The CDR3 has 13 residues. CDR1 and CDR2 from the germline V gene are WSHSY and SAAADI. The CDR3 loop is CASTEGGPGEQYF. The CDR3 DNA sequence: TGCGCCAGCACGGAGGGAGGTCCGGGCGAGCAGTACTTC.

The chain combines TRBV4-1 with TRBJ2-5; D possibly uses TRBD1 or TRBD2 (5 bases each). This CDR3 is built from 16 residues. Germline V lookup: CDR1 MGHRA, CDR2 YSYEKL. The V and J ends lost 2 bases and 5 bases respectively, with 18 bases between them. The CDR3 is CASSQLGPGSEETQYF. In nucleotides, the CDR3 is TGCGCCAGCAGCCAATTGGGGCCGGGATCCGAGGAGACCCAGTACTTC.

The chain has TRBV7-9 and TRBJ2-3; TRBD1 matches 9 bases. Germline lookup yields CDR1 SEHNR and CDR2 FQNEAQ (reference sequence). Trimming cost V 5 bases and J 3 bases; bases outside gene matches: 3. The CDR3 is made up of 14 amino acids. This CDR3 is CASSRQGVTDTQYF. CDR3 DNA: TGTGCCAGCAGCCGACAGGGGGTAACAGATACGCAGTATTTT.

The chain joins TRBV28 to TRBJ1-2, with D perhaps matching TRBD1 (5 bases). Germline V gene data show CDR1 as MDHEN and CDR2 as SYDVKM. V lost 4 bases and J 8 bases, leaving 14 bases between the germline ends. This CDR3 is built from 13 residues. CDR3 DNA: TGTGCCAGCAGTTCCCCGTCCCAGGGCGGCTACACCTTC. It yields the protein CASSSPSQGGYTF.

The CDR3 bases are TGTGCCAGCAGCCCCCAGGGGGGCTCAAACTATGGCTACACCTTC. It is translated as CASSPQGGSNYGYTF. The chain links TRBV7-6 to TRBJ1-2; 7 bases are a match to TRBD1. CDR3 length equals 15 residues. Germline-derived CDR1 and CDR2 are SGHVS and FNYEAQ. V shed 5 bases and J 2 bases; nucleotides not matched to a gene: 8.

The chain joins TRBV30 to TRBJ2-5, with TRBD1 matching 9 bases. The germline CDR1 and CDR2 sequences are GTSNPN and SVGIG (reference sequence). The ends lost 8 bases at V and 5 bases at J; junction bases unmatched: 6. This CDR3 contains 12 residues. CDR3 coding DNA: TGTGCCACCGACAGGGGGATCGAGACCCAGTACTTC. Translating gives CATDRGIETQYF.

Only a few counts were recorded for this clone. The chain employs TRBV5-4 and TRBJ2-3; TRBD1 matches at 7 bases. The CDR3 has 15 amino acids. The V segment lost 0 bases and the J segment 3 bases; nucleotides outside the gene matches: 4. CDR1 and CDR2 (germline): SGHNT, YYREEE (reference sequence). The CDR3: CASSLGQGVTDTQYF. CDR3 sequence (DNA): TGTGCCAGCAGCTTGGGACAGGGAGTAACAGATACGCAGTATTTT.

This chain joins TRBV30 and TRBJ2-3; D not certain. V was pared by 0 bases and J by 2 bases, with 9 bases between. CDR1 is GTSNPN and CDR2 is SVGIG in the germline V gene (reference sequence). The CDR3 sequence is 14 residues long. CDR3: CAWSVLRFTDTQYF. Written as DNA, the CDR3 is TGTGCCTGGAGTGTACTGAGGTTCACAGATACGCAGTATTTT.

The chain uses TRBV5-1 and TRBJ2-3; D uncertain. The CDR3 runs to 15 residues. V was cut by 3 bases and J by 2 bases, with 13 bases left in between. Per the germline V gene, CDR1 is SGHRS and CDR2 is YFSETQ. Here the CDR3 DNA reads TGCGCCAGCAGCTCGGATGCATTAAACACAGATACGCAGTATTTT. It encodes CASSSDALNTDTQYF. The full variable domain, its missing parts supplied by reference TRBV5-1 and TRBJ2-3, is KAGVTQTPRYLIKTRGQQVTLSCSPISGHRSVSWYQQTPGQGLQFLFEYFSETQRNKGNFPGRFSGRQFSNSRSEMNVSTLELGDSALYLCASSSDALNTDTQYFGPGTRLTVL.

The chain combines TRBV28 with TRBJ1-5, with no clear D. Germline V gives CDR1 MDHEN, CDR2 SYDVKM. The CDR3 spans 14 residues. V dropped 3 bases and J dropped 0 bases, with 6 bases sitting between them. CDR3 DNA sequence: TGTGCCAGCAGTTTTCAGAATAGCAATCAGCCCCAGCATTTT. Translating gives CASSFQNSNQPQHF.

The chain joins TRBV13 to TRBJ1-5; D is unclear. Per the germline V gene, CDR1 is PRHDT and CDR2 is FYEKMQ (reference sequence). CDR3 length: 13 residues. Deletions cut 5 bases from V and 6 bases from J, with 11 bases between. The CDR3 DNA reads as TGTGCCAGCAGCCCAAACCGGCGTCAGCCCCAGCATTTT. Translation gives CASSPNRRQPQHF.

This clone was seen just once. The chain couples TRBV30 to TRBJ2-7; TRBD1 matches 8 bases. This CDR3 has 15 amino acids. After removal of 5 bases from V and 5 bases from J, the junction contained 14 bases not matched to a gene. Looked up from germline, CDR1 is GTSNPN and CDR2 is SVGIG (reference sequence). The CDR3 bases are TGTGCCTGGCACCCCCCGGACAGGGTGTTCCACGAGCAGTACTTC. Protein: CAWHPPDRVFHEQYF.

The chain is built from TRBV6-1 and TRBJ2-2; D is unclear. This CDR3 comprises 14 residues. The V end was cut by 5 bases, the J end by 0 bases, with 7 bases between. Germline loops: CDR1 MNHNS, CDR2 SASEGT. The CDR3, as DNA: TGTGCCAGCAGTATAAAGCCGAACACCGGGGAGCTGTTTTTT. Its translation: CASSIKPNTGELFF.

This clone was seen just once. The CDR3 is CAWSGDRGYEQYF. The DNA for the CDR3 is TGTGCCTGGAGTGGGGACAGGGGATACGAGCAGTACTTC. V and J are TRBV30 and TRBJ2-7; TRBD1 matches 10 bases. CDR3 length: 13 amino acids. The junction had 1 base not matched to a gene; V was cut back by 1 base and J by 4 bases. Looked up from germline, CDR1 is GTSNPN and CDR2 is SVGIG (reference sequence).